This T cell receptor beta chain was observed in a study of cytomegalovirus exposure and HLA in healthy donors. This clone was seen once. Its antigen is not known. Germline V gives CDR1 SGHDT, CDR2 YYEEEE. The CDR3 has 15 amino acids. V was clipped by 4 bases and J by 4 bases; unmatched bases: 10. Here immunoSEQ multiplex PCR was the method, and the copy in TCRdb shows in-frame clones only, minus some. Of approximately 160,000 clones in the sample, approximately 86% are singletons; the top ten hold 2% to 2.5%. General study points: Rare TCR sequences dominated, though some public TCRs recurred in many donors.

Sequenced sample: PBMCs. This chain uses TRBV5-6 with TRBJ2-7; 8 positions match TRBD2. The clonotype originates from a woman under 30 in good health and CMV-seronegative. Here the CDR3 reads CASSPPSAGGYEQYF. The CDR3 bases are TGTGCCAGCAGCCCCCCCTCGGCGGGGGGTTACGAGCAGTACTTC.